This T cell receptor gamma chain was sequenced during a study of gamma delta lymphoproliferative disorders and STAT genes. Study summary: Gamma-chain libraries were built from at least 50 ng of genomic DNA with the LymphoTrack Dx TCRG Assay. Delta-chain libraries followed the EuroClonality-NGS standard operating procedure.

PBMCs from patients and controls supplied the genomic DNA for sequencing. Concerning this clone: A far larger clone is a single base away, which makes a read error likely. The DNA is omitted, as the CDR3 cannot be located on it reliably, and the CDR3 follows TCRdb's listing.

The CDR3 has 21 residues if both end residues are counted. TCRdb re-identified clones in the multiplex PCR reads via CATT. The sample lists about 2,000 gamma-chain clones, 15% to 25% occurring once. The clonotype was recovered from a human donor in good health. The sequenced sample consisted of blood. The V gene corresponds to TRGV11; no J gene was called. TRGV11 is an ORF, and what it does is uncertain. This CDR3 is CTTVPAGLGTFGTGSDWIKTF.